This T cell receptor beta chain was captured in a study of blood T cell repertoires in COVID-19. Study-level information: The United States, Italy and Spain supplied acute and convalescent COVID-19 samples.

Enrolled during active infection, Seattle patients were then followed longitudinally. This CDR3 spans 16 amino acids. The germline V gene has CDR1 MNHEY and CDR2 SVGEGT. Trimming cost V 4 bases and J 1 base; bases outside gene matches: 3. TCRdb's copy holds only in-frame clones and misses some; the assay was immunoSEQ multiplex PCR. Of roughly 45,000 clones listed, 86% are singletons. Material: peripheral blood. This chain connects TRBV6-2 or TRBV6-3 to TRBJ2-5, with 13 bases fitting TRBD2. The source of this sequence is a woman older than 75 with COVID-19, enrolled during active disease. This CDR3 is CASSWTSGRGQETQYF. CDR3 in DNA: TGTGCCAGCAGTTGGACTAGCGGGAGAGGCCAAGAGACCCAGTACTTC.